Following are 19 T cell receptor beta chains from one sample sequenced in a study of cytomegalovirus exposure and HLA in healthy donors (dated by TCRdb to the late 2010s). The method was the immunoSEQ multiplex PCR assay. The multiplex PCR relied on a mix of 60 forward primers for TCR Vbeta segments and 13 reverse primers for TCR Jbeta segments. The clones in this table, taken by TCRdb from immuneACCESS, are in-frame only. Not every clone is retained; where verified, under half of the shortfall comes from an unresolved V gene, and the cause of the rest is unknown. A total of 160,000 or so clones appear in this sample, approximately 80% of them only once. The ten largest account for under 2.5% of the sample. Sequenced: PBMCs. The receptors shown here come from a man between 60 and 75 years old in good health and CMV-seronegative.

The genes are TRBV7-9 and TRBJ2-1; weak D call: TRBD2 (5 bases). The CDR3 sequence is 18 residues long. Trimming took off 4 bases at V and 2 bases at J, with 21 bases between the two ends. Germline CDR1 SEHNR, CDR2 FQNEAQ (reference sequence). This CDR3 reads CASSSTSLAGATYNEQFF. The CDR3 DNA reads TGTGCCAGCAGCTCCACAAGCCTCGCGGGTGCCACCTACAATGAGCAGTTCTTC.

This chain connects TRBV15 to TRBJ2-4; D unresolved. From germline, CDR1 is LNHNV and CDR2 YYDKDF (reference sequence). V dropped 0 bases and J dropped 7 bases, with 10 bases sitting between them. This CDR3 has 14 residues. DNA of the CDR3: TGTGCCACCAGCAGAGATTCAGAGGAGAACATTCAGTACTTC. Translating gives CATSRDSEENIQYF.

The V gene is TRBV19, the J gene TRBJ1-4, with 10 nucleotides matching TRBD1. After removal of 8 bases from V and 5 bases from J, the junction contained 8 bases not matched to a gene. This CDR3 is built from 15 residues. Germline values: CDR1 LNHDA, CDR2 SQIVND (reference sequence). CDR3: CASRTSGQGNEKLFF. The DNA of the CDR3 is TGTGCCAGTCGAACATCGGGACAGGGGAATGAAAAACTGTTTTTT. Based on the CDR3 plus reference TRBV19 and TRBJ1-4, the full variable domain is DGGITQSPKYLFRKEGQNVTLSCEQNLNHDAMYWYRQDPGQGLRLIYYSQIVNDFQKGDIAEGYSVSREKKESFPLTVTSAQKNPTAFYLCASRTSGQGNEKLFFGSGTQLSVL.

The chain has TRBV11-2 and TRBJ1-1, with a weak D call TRBD1 (5 bases). V dropped 8 bases and J dropped 13 bases, with 8 bases sitting between them. The length of the CDR3 is 8 residues. The V gene's germline CDR1 is SGHAT and CDR2 FQNNGV. The CDR3 reads CASQGGFF. CDR3 nucleotides: TGTGCCAGCCAGGGTGGTTTCTTT. The complete variable domain, with remaining parts taken from reference TRBV11-2 and TRBJ1-1, reads EAGVAQSPRYKIIEKRQSVAFWCNPISGHATLYWYQQILGQGPKLLIQFQNNGVVDDSQLPKDRFSAERLKGVDSTLKIQPAKLEDSAVYLCASQGGFFGQGTRLTVV.

A few counts support this clone. The chain joins TRBV9 to TRBJ1-2, with D tentatively TRBD1 (6 bases). The CDR3 has 13 residues. With 3 bases removed from V and 8 bases from J, the gap between germline ends came to 14 bases. Germline V gives CDR1 SGDLS, CDR2 YYNGEE. The CDR3 sequence: CASSGTEARGYTF. CDR3 nucleotide sequence: TGTGCCAGCAGCGGGACAGAGGCGAGGGGCTACACCTTC.

The V and J genes are TRBV14 and TRBJ1-1; TRBD1 is a possible D gene (5 bases). This CDR3 region has 15 residues. Germline CDR1 reads SGHDN; CDR2 reads FVKESK. Trimming took off 5 bases at V and 1 base at J, with 14 bases between the two ends. The CDR3 coding sequence is TGTGCCAGCAGCTACCGGAGGGGTTCGAACACTGAAGCTTTCTTT. The encoded protein is CASSYRRGSNTEAFF. Filled out from reference TRBV14 and TRBJ1-1, the complete variable domain reads EAGVTQFPSHSVIEKGQTVTLRCDPISGHDNLYWYRRVMGKEIKFLLHFVKESKQDESGMPNNRFLAERTGGTYSTLKVQPAELEDSGVYFCASSYRRGSNTEAFFGQGTRLTVV.

In DNA, the CDR3 is TGTGCCAGCAGTTTCGGACTAGCGGGATTTGACGAGCAGTACTTC. This gives the protein CASSFGLAGFDEQYF. This chain uses TRBV5-4 with TRBJ2-7; 12 positions agree with TRBD2. The length of the CDR3 is 15 residues. Germline values: CDR1 SGHNT, CDR2 YYREEE (reference sequence). Trimming at V came to 5 bases and at J to 5 bases, leaving 8 bases not matched to a gene. The variable domain in full, completed from reference TRBV5-4 and TRBJ2-7, reads ETGVTQSPTHLIKTRGQQVTLRCSSQSGHNTVSWYQQALGQGPQFIFQYYREEENGRGNFPPRFSGLQFPNYSSELNVNALELDDSALYLCASSFGLAGFDEQYFGPGTRLTVT.

V is TRBV13 and J is TRBJ1-4; D is unresolved. The germline V gene encodes CDR1 PRHDT and CDR2 FYEKMQ (reference sequence). CDR3 length: 13 residues. The V gene lost 0 bases and the J gene lost 8 bases, with 7 bases spanning the gap. The CDR3 nucleotides read TGTGCCAGCAGCTTAGGGTCAGAAGAAAAACTGTTTTTT. Translating it yields CASSLGSEEKLFF.

The chain carries TRBV18 and TRBJ1-4; D unresolved. The V end was cut by 6 bases, the J end by 2 bases, with 7 bases between. The CDR3 consists of 13 residues. Germline values: CDR1 KGHSH, CDR2 LQKENI. The CDR3 reads CASSLRTNEKLFF. The CDR3 bases are TGTGCCAGCTCCCTGCGGACTAATGAAAAACTGTTTTTT.

The chain couples TRBV6-1 to TRBJ2-5; D remains ambiguous. The J call may be incorrect, as the DNA end agrees better with TRBJ2-7. The germline gives CDR1 MNHNS, CDR2 SASEGT. This CDR3 region has 11 residues. The CDR3 loop is CASRMINEQYF. DNA of the CDR3: TGTGCCAGCAGAATGATCAACGAGCAGTACTTC.

The chain combines TRBV5-1 with TRBJ2-1; 7 positions match TRBD1. J gave up 1 base and V 5 bases, and 9 bases lay outside the gene matches. CDR3 length equals 16 residues. Germline-derived CDR1 and CDR2 are SGHRS and YFSETQ. CDR3 coding DNA: TGCGCCAGCAGACCGGGGACAGTTGTGTCCTACAATGAGCAGTTCTTC. This sequence encodes CASRPGTVVSYNEQFF. The full variable domain, rest sourced from reference TRBV5-1 and TRBJ2-1, is KAGVTQTPRYLIKTRGQQVTLSCSPISGHRSVSWYQQTPGQGLQFLFEYFSETQRNKGNFPGRFSGRQFSNSRSEMNVSTLELGDSALYLCASRPGTVVSYNEQFFGPGTRLTVL.

In its sample, this clone was seen a few times. The genes are TRBV28 and TRBJ1-1, with D tentatively TRBD1 (6 bases). The CDR3 is 14 amino acids. Germline lookup yields CDR1 MDHEN and CDR2 SYDVKM. The ends were cut back, 3 bases at V and 1 base at J, with 9 bases in the middle. The CDR3 loop reads CASSFGGSNTEAFF. The DNA of the CDR3 is TGTGCCAGCAGTTTTGGGGGCTCGAACACTGAAGCTTTCTTT.

The gene calls are TRBV19 and TRBJ2-1; 10 nucleotides agree with TRBD2. The CDR3 contains 17 residues. With 3 bases clipped from V and 3 bases from J, the junction kept 8 bases outside the gene matches. Germline CDR1 LNHDA, CDR2 SQIVND (reference sequence). CDR3 sequence: CASSIRQTSGLYNEQFF. CDR3 in DNA: TGTGCCAGTAGTATCCGACAGACTAGCGGGCTCTACAATGAGCAGTTCTTC.

The V gene is TRBV2, the J gene TRBJ1-3, with 9 bases aligning to TRBD1. The CDR3 sequence is 16 residues long. Per the germline V gene, CDR1 is SNHLY and CDR2 is FYNNEI. V dropped 8 bases and J dropped 2; count of bases not matched to a gene: 10. The CDR3 here is CASVWDREVAGNTIYF. CDR3 nucleotide sequence: TGTGCCAGCGTATGGGACAGGGAAGTTGCTGGAAACACCATATATTTT.

This chain links TRBV6-6 with TRBJ1-1; 8 nucleotides line up with TRBD1. The V gene end was trimmed by 4 bases and the J gene end by 6 bases; junction bases not matched to a gene: 7. Germline V gene data show CDR1 as MNHNY and CDR2 as SVGAGI (reference sequence). The CDR3 consists of 14 residues. This CDR3 reads CASSLTGDGAEAFF. CDR3 DNA: TGTGCCAGCAGTTTGACAGGGGACGGCGCTGAAGCTTTCTTT.

The V and J genes are TRBV5-1 and TRBJ2-3; the D gene is possibly TRBD2 (5 bases). The ends were cut back, 2 bases at V and 2 bases at J, with 9 bases in the middle. This CDR3 is 14 amino acids long. CDR1 is SGHRS, CDR2 YFSETQ, per germline. The CDR3 loop is CASSFEGFTDTQYF. CDR3 coding DNA: TGCGCCAGCAGCTTTGAGGGCTTCACAGATACGCAGTATTTT.

This clone appeared once. CDR3 sequence (DNA): TGTGCCAGCAGTTTTACAGCCGGGGAGCTGTTTTTT. The encoded protein is CASSFTAGELFF. The gene calls are TRBV7-8 and TRBJ2-2; D is unclear. The CDR3 totals 12 residues. Germline-derived CDR1 and CDR2 are SGHVS and FQNEAQ. V dropped 6 bases and J dropped 6 bases, with 8 bases sitting between them.

This chain joins TRBV7-6 and TRBJ2-3, with 13 positions matching TRBD2. The length of the CDR3 is 16 residues. Trimming at V came to 7 bases and at J to 7 bases, leaving 11 bases not matched to a gene. Germline CDR1 and CDR2: SGHVS and FNYEAQ. The CDR3: CASTPGPGLAGNTQYF. In DNA, the CDR3 is TGTGCCAGCACCCCCGGGCCGGGACTAGCGGGGAATACGCAGTATTTT.

The chain is built from TRBV5-6 and TRBJ2-3, with TRBD2 matching 14 bases. Germline V lookup: CDR1 SGHDT, CDR2 YYEEEE. The junction had 5 bases not matched to a gene; V was cut back by 4 bases and J by 1 base. CDR3 size: 17 residues. DNA of the CDR3: TGTGCCAGCAGCCTAAAGACTAGCGGGGGGGGCACAGATACGCAGTATTTT. Residues: CASSLKTSGGGTDTQYF.